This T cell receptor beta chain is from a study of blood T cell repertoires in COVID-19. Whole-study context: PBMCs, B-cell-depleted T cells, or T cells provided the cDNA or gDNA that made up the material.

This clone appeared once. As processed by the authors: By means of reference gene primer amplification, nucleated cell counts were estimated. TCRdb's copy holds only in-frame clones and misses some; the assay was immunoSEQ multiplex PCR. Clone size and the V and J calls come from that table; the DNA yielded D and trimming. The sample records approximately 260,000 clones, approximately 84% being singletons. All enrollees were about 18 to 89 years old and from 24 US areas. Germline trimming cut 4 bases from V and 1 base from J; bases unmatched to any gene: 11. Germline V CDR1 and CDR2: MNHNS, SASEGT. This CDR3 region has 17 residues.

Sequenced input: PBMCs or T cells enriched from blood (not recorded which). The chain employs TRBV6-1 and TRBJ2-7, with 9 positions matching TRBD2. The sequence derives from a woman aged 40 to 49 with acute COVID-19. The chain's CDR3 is CASSAPSGTSSSYEQYF. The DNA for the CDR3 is TGTGCCAGCAGTGCCCCATCCGGGACTAGCAGTTCCTACGAGCAGTACTTC.